One sample yielded the 32 T cell receptor beta chains listed below, sequenced in a study of blood T cell repertoires in COVID-19. The data were produced by immunoSEQ multiplex PCR, yet TCRdb's version contains in-frame clones alone and is incomplete. The sample includes tens of thousands of clones, 75% to 95% seen only once; the top ten take 0.77%. Sample: peripheral blood. These receptors came from a woman older than 75 with acute or convalescent COVID-19.

The chain employs TRBV4-2 and TRBJ2-3; a possible D gene is TRBD2 (6 bases). Trimming left V 0 bases short and J 5 bases short, with 9 bases between. Per germline, CDR1 LGHNA and CDR2 YNFKEQ. This CDR3 is 14 amino acids long. CDR3 residues: CASSQDLRGDTQYF. In nucleotides, the CDR3 is TGTGCCAGCAGCCAAGATCTGCGGGGAGATACGCAGTATTTT.

This chain uses TRBV11-2 with TRBJ2-7; D possibly corresponds to TRBD2 (6 bases). From germline, CDR1 is SGHAT and CDR2 FQNNGV. V lost 0 bases and J lost 6, with 18 bases in between. The CDR3 is 16 amino acids. In nucleotides, the CDR3 is TGTGCCAGCAGCTTAGAAGCGGGCCTCTTTTCCACCGAGCAGTACTTC. This sequence encodes CASSLEAGLFSTEQYF.

The chain employs TRBV15 and TRBJ2-6; TRBD2 might be the D (6 bases). Germline V gives CDR1 LNHNV, CDR2 YYDKDF (reference sequence). This CDR3 has 15 amino acids. Trimming removed 8 bases from V and 1 base from J, with 12 bases in between. The CDR3 nucleotides are TGTGCCACCGGGGGGAAGAGATCTGGGGCCAACGTCCTGACTTTC. It specifies CATGGKRSGANVLTF.

This clone was observed once. The CDR3 sequence: CASSRRQGDQPQHF. In nucleotides, the CDR3 is TGTGCCAGTAGTAGAAGACAGGGGGATCAGCCCCAGCATTTT. The chain has TRBV19 and TRBJ1-5, with 9 bases aligning to TRBD1. The germline V gene encodes CDR1 LNHDA and CDR2 SQIVND (reference sequence). V trimming: 4 bases; J trimming: 5 bases; junction bases outside the gene matches: 3. The CDR3 has 14 residues.

This chain uses TRBV7-2 with TRBJ1-6, with 8 bases identical to TRBD1. V lost 5 bases to trimming and J lost 6 bases; unmatched junction nucleotides: 6. This CDR3 contains 15 residues. Germline V CDR1 and CDR2: SGHTA, FQGNSA. In nucleotides, the CDR3 is TGTGCCAGCAGCGCATGGACAGGGCTTAATTCACCCCTCCACTTT. Translating it yields CASSAWTGLNSPLHF.

This chain uses TRBV11-2 with TRBJ1-2, with 8 bases lining up with TRBD1. The CDR3 is 14 residues long. V was pared by 4 bases and J by 4 bases, with 5 bases of the junction left unmatched. CDR1 and CDR2 from the germline V gene are SGHAT and FQNNGV. This CDR3 is CASSSGQATYGYTF. CDR3 in DNA: TGTGCCAGCAGCTCGGGACAGGCCACCTATGGCTACACCTTC.

The chain recombines TRBV3-1 (or the pseudogene TRBV3-2) with TRBJ1-6, with 7 bases that match TRBD1. Trimming removed 2 bases from V and 7 bases from J; junction bases left unmatched: 2. The CDR3 sequence is 14 residues long. In germline, CDR1 is LGHDT, CDR2 YNNKEL (reference sequence). CDR3 residues: CASSQRQGNSPLHF. CDR3 coding DNA: TGTGCCAGCAGCCAAAGACAGGGAAATTCACCCCTCCACTTT.

The chain links TRBV6-5 to TRBJ2-1, with 7 bases lining up with TRBD2. Germline V lookup: CDR1 MNHEY, CDR2 SVGAGI. This CDR3 spans 16 amino acids. The V gene end was trimmed by 2 bases and the J gene end by 1 base; junction bases not matched to a gene: 5. As DNA, the CDR3 is TGTGCCAGCAGTTACACGGGGGGTAGGTCCTACAATGAGCAGTTCTTC. Amino acid sequence: CASSYTGGRSYNEQFF.

This chain links TRBV5-1 with TRBJ1-6; 7 bases are a match to TRBD1. Unmatched junction bases numbered 1, after V lost 7 bases and J lost 3 bases. CDR3 size: 13 residues. Germline V lookup: CDR1 SGHRS, CDR2 YFSETQ. The CDR3 reads CASGQDYNSPLHF. As DNA, the CDR3 is TGCGCCAGCGGACAGGACTATAATTCACCCCTCCACTTT. The full variable domain, completed using reference TRBV5-1 and TRBJ1-6, is KAGVTQTPRYLIKTRGQQVTLSCSPISGHRSVSWYQQTPGQGLQFLFEYFSETQRNKGNFPGRFSGRQFSNSRSEMNVSTLELGDSALYLCASGQDYNSPLHFGNGTRLTVT.

The CDR3 sequence: CAISEDRGGGYTF. The CDR3 DNA reads as TGTGCCATCAGTGAGGACAGGGGGGGAGGCTACACCTTC. The V call is TRBV10-3, the J call TRBJ1-2; 9 positions agree with TRBD1. The trim removed 2 bases at V and 8 bases at J, leaving 3 bases unmatched. The CDR3 sequence is 13 residues long. The germline V gene encodes CDR1 ENHRY and CDR2 SYGVKD.

The chain recombines TRBV27 with TRBJ2-3; 9 bases agree with TRBD2. J lost 0 bases, V lost 3 bases, and 4 bases had no gene match. Germline CDR1 MNHEY, CDR2 SMNVEV (reference sequence). This CDR3 spans 16 amino acids. For the CDR3, the DNA is TGTGCCAGCAGTTTGGGAACTAGCGGGAGCACAGATACGCAGTATTTT. This sequence encodes CASSLGTSGSTDTQYF.

The chain has TRBV3-1 (or the pseudogene TRBV3-2) and TRBJ1-2; D is uncertain. CDR3 size: 13 residues. CDR1 and CDR2 from the germline V gene are LGHDT and YNNKEL (reference sequence). The V end was cut by 0 bases, the J end by 8 bases, with 10 bases between. DNA of the CDR3: TGTGCCAGCAGCCAAGAGGGCGCACGAGGCTACACCTTC. Translating gives CASSQEGARGYTF.

The rearrangement links TRBV15 to TRBJ1-4, with TRBD1 matching over 10 bases. The CDR3 length is 16 residues. Looked up from germline, CDR1 is LNHNV and CDR2 is YYDKDF (reference sequence). V was clipped by 2 bases and J by 7 bases; unmatched bases: 7. As DNA, the CDR3 is TGTGCCACCAGCAGAAAAGACAGGGGGCAGGGTGAAAAACTGTTTTTT. This translates into CATSRKDRGQGEKLFF.

This clone appeared a single time. V and J are TRBV4-2 and TRBJ1-1; TRBD1 matches 9 bases. V gave up 5 bases and J gave up 5 bases; unmatched junction bases: 6. Germline V gene sequence: CDR1 LGHNA, CDR2 YNFKEQ. The CDR3 has 14 residues. This CDR3 reads CASSSLTGGTEAFF. CDR3 in DNA: TGTGCCAGCAGCTCGCTGACAGGGGGGACTGAAGCTTTCTTT.

V gene TRBV9 combines with J gene TRBJ1-1, with TRBD1 matching over 9 bases. Trimming took 0 bases from V and 3 from J; bases not matched to a gene: 9. The V gene's germline CDR1 is SGDLS and CDR2 YYNGEE. The CDR3 runs 17 residues. The CDR3 nucleotides read TGTGCCAGCAGCGTAGGAGGTGGGACAGGGCGGGACACTGAAGCTTTCTTT. This codes for CASSVGGGTGRDTEAFF.

V and J are TRBV5-6 and TRBJ2-7; perhaps TRBD1 as D (6 bases). Germline loops: CDR1 SGHDT, CDR2 YYEEEE. V was shortened by 2 bases and J by 9 bases, with 24 bases between the two germline ends. CDR3 length equals 16 residues. CDR3 DNA: TGTGCCAGCAGCTTTTTTGGCGCAGGGGAAGTTTTAGGGCAGTACTTC. Amino acids: CASSFFGAGEVLGQYF.

This sequence joins TRBV13 and TRBJ2-3; 12 bases align to TRBD2. Germline V CDR1 and CDR2: PRHDT, FYEKMQ (reference sequence). With 4 bases clipped from V and 4 bases from J, the junction kept 15 bases outside the gene matches. This CDR3 region has 19 residues. In nucleotides, the CDR3 is TGTGCCAGCAGCTCGAAGACTAGCGGGAGATGGGGAAGGGCAGATACGCAGTATTTT. Protein sequence: CASSSKTSGRWGRADTQYF.

V and J are TRBV3-1 (or the pseudogene TRBV3-2) and TRBJ1-3; D perhaps matches TRBD1 (5 bases). There are 15 residues in the CDR3. The V end lost 4 bases, the J end lost 3 bases, and 13 bases lay between the germline ends. Germline CDR1 and CDR2: LGHDT and YNNKEL (reference sequence). The CDR3 nucleotides read TGTGCCAGCAGCCGCCAGGGCATGGATGGAAACACCATATATTTT. It yields the protein CASSRQGMDGNTIYF.

This clone was recorded once. This rearrangement joins TRBV5-1 to TRBJ2-3; tentative D call: TRBD1 (6 bases). The CDR3 length is 16 residues. Germline V gene lookup returns CDR1 SGHRS and CDR2 YFSETQ. Trimming took off 0 bases at V and 6 bases at J, with 17 bases between the two ends. CDR3 in DNA: TGCGCCAGCAGCTTGGATCTCAGGGGAGAGGGGGATACGCAGTATTTT. This translates into CASSLDLRGEGDTQYF.

This sequence joins TRBV7-9 and TRBJ2-3, with D maybe TRBD1 (5 bases). Germline V CDR1 and CDR2: SEHNR, FQNEAQ (reference sequence). Trimming pared 4 bases from V and 6 bases from J, leaving 17 bases between. The CDR3 loop spans 15 amino acids. CDR3 sequence reads: CASSSSPAKGDTQYF. CDR3 nucleotide sequence: TGTGCCAGCAGCTCAAGTCCGGCTAAGGGGGATACGCAGTATTTT.

The V call is TRBV20-1, the J call TRBJ1-1, with 12 bases fitting TRBD1. The CDR3 has 17 residues. V lost 3 bases and J lost 1; bases outside the gene matches: 9. Germline-derived CDR1 and CDR2 are DFQATT and SNEGSKA (reference sequence). The CDR3 spells CSASPGTGGRGNTEAFF. The CDR3 nucleotides read TGCAGTGCTAGTCCCGGGACAGGGGGCAGGGGGAACACTGAAGCTTTCTTT.

The chain employs TRBV19 and TRBJ1-4; TRBD1 matches 11 bases. CDR1 is LNHDA and CDR2 is SQIVND in the germline V gene (reference sequence). V shed 9 bases, J shed 10 bases, and the junction held 13 bases outside the gene matches. The CDR3 is 15 residues long. The CDR3 protein is CASTDRGPGAGKLFF. The CDR3 nucleotides are TGTGCCAGCACGGACAGGGGGCCGGGGGCCGGAAAACTGTTTTTT.

The gene calls are TRBV19 and TRBJ1-4; 7 bases map to TRBD1. Germline V gives CDR1 LNHDA, CDR2 SQIVND (reference sequence). J gave up 8 bases and V 6 bases, and 9 bases lay outside the gene matches. The CDR3 runs to 14 residues. CDR3: CASRPGGRGEKLFF. The CDR3 bases are TGTGCCAGTAGGCCAGGGGGACGGGGCGAAAAACTGTTTTTT.

The chain recombines TRBV18 with TRBJ2-2; 8 bases agree with TRBD1. The CDR3 contains 17 residues. Germline V gene sequence: CDR1 KGHSH, CDR2 LQKENI. V gave up 1 base and J gave up 1 base; unmatched junction bases: 5. The CDR3 DNA sequence: TGTGCCAGCTCACCACTTCCGGGACAGGTGAACACCGGGGAGCTGTTTTTT. Protein product: CASSPLPGQVNTGELFF.

This chain uses TRBV6-5 with TRBJ1-1; TRBD1 matches at 7 bases. Germline assignment: CDR1 MNHEY and CDR2 SVGAGI. This CDR3 has 12 residues. The ends lost 6 bases at V and 10 bases at J; junction bases unmatched: 8. CDR3 nucleotides: TGTGCCAGCAGAAATGACAGGGACAGAGCTTTCTTT. Its translation is CASRNDRDRAFF.

V gene TRBV7-9 combines with J gene TRBJ1-2; no clear D gene. This CDR3 has 15 residues. Trimming took 3 bases from V and 5 from J, leaving 16 bases between them. CDR1 and CDR2 (germline): SEHNR, FQNEAQ (reference sequence). The CDR3 DNA reads TGTGCCAGCAGCTTTGCAGGAGGGTTTGGGTATGGCTACACCTTC. Protein product: CASSFAGGFGYGYTF. The complete variable domain, with remaining parts taken from reference TRBV7-9 and TRBJ1-2, reads DTGVSQNPRHKITKRGQNVTFRCDPISEHNRLYWYRQTLGQGPEFLTYFQNEAQLEKSRLLSDRFSAERPKGSFSTLEIQRTEQGDSAMYLCASSFAGGFGYGYTFGSGTRLTVV.

The rearrangement joins TRBV7-6 to TRBJ1-3, with 9 nucleotides matching TRBD1. The germline CDR1 and CDR2 sequences are SGHVS and FNYEAQ. The CDR3 runs 15 residues. With V trimmed by 3 bases and J by 0 bases, 0 bases remained unmatched. The CDR3 DNA is TGTGCCAGCAGCTTGGACAGGGGCTCTGGAAACACCATATATTTT. It is translated as CASSLDRGSGNTIYF.

The genes are TRBV23-1 and TRBJ2-3; D might be TRBD2 (5 bases). TRBV23-1 is noted as an ORF with a role that remains uncertain. Trimming cost V 3 bases and J 2 bases, with 24 bases left between them. The CDR3 covers 19 residues. For the CDR3, the DNA is TGCGCCAGCAGTCATGCCCAACATCGTGTCGGACTCACCACAGATACGCAGTATTTT. Protein product: CASSHAQHRVGLTTDTQYF.

The gene calls are TRBV9 and TRBJ2-7; perhaps TRBD2 as D (6 bases). The germline V and J ends were trimmed by 0 bases and 7 bases, with 11 bases remaining between them. This CDR3 has 13 residues. Germline values: CDR1 SGDLS, CDR2 YYNGEE. The CDR3 region is CASSVVPLAEQYF. The CDR3 nucleotides read TGTGCCAGCAGCGTAGTGCCCCTAGCGGAGCAGTACTTC.

The chain links TRBV6-5 to TRBJ1-2; D not certain. Germline loops: CDR1 MNHEY, CDR2 SVGAGI. V lost 0 bases to trimming and J lost 7 bases, with 12 bases between them. This CDR3 is 14 amino acids long. Here the CDR3 reads CASSYSRGISGYTF. The CDR3 DNA reads as TGTGCCAGCAGTTACTCGCGGGGAATAAGTGGCTACACCTTC.

Only a few counts were recorded for this clone. The chain uses TRBV18 and TRBJ2-7, with 9 bases aligning to TRBD2. The CDR3 has 13 amino acids. The germline gives CDR1 KGHSH, CDR2 LQKENI. With V trimmed by 3 bases and J by 6 bases, 3 bases remained unmatched. CDR3: CASSPSGSSEQYF. The CDR3 DNA sequence: TGTGCCAGCTCACCTAGCGGGAGTTCCGAGCAGTACTTC.

This rearrangement joins TRBV5-6 to TRBJ1-2; possible D gene TRBD1, 6 bases. The germline V gene has CDR1 SGHDT and CDR2 YYEEEE. The CDR3 has 12 residues. The V gene lost 4 bases and the J gene lost 3 bases, with 7 bases spanning the gap. The CDR3 sequence is CASSRTDYGYTF. DNA for the CDR3: TGTGCCAGCAGCAGGACAGACTATGGCTACACCTTC.